Detailed here is one TCR beta chain. The antigen is not known. The PCR had 60 Vbeta and 13 Jbeta primers. Assay: immunoSEQ multiplex PCR; the TCRdb copy retains only in-frame clones and omits some. This table holds 220,000 or so clones, roughly three quarters found once. The data were obtained in a study of cytomegalovirus exposure and HLA in healthy donors. Findings and limits, study-wide: It was in a later analysis that TCR association rates were seen to vary by HLA locus, highest for DRB1 and lowest for HLA-C. In a later analysis, most CMV-associated TCR beta chains appeared HLA-restricted.

The CDR3 sequence is 14 residues long. In germline, CDR1 is LNHDA, CDR2 SQIVND (reference sequence). The V and J ends lost 6 bases and 3 bases respectively, with 15 bases between them. Donors consisted of healthy bone marrow donors. The sample was PBMCs. This sequence was found in a man over 45 in good health and CMV-seronegative. The gene calls are TRBV19 and TRBJ2-7; a weak D match, TRBD2 (5 bases). As DNA, the CDR3 is TGTGCCAGTAGCCCGGACTGGCGCGGCTACGAGCAGTACTTC. Amino acids: CASSPDWRGYEQYF. The variable domain in full, completed from reference TRBV19 and TRBJ2-7, reads DGGITQSPKYLFRKEGQNVTLSCEQNLNHDAMYWYRQDPGQGLRLIYYSQIVNDFQKGDIAEGYSVSREKKESFPLTVTSAQKNPTAFYLCASSPDWRGYEQYFGPGTRLTVT.